This T cell receptor beta chain emerged from a study of Ad26.COV2.S vaccination and SARS-CoV-2 variants. At the level of the study: Intramuscular Ad26.COV2.S doses were given once or twice, 56 days apart. Findings and caveats of the study: Substantial post-vaccination breadth of spike-specific CD8+ and CD4+ T cell responses was reported. Vaccine recipients and placebo recipients showed similar non-spike TCR breadth.

Treatment described: around 19 received Ad26.COV2.S at low or high dose, single or two shots; five or six received placebo; per-sample allocation not given. Each sample was drawn 63 days after the first injection (of vaccine or placebo). Donation came from an adult in Boston who was aged 18-55 years. Regarding this clone: No antigen is known for it.

Produced via immunoSEQ multiplex PCR; TCRdb's table is partial and in-frame only. The table lists about 400,000 clones, 92% of them singletons. CDR3 length: 12 residues. V was shortened by 3 bases and J by 5 bases, with 7 bases between the two germline ends. The germline CDR1 and CDR2 sequences are LGHNT and FRNRAP. V and J are TRBV12-5 and TRBJ2-5; D is unclear. The TCR was taken from a person between 18 and 60 years old who received the Ad26.COV2.S COVID-19 vaccine or a placebo. Sequenced material: peripheral blood, taken in a trial of Ad26.COV2.S vaccine versus placebo. The CDR3 protein is CASGFPGETQYF. The CDR3 bases are TGTGCTAGTGGTTTCCCCGGGGAGACCCAGTACTTC.